Below, 18 T cell receptor beta chains from the same sample are listed, as sequenced in a study of blood T cells in healthy people across ages. A second PCR of roughly 6 to 12 cycles used a sample-barcoded 5' primer and a J-beta primer mix. TCRdb reprocessed the 5' RACE reads with MiXCR, giving one entry per CDR3 protein. The table includes 600,000 or so distinct CDR3 sequences, approximately 30% detected once. Sequences were obtained from blood. These receptors came from a woman at least 80 years old in good health.

About this clonotype itself: The junction and the germline gene differ at one end; a read error may be behind it. DNA of the CDR3: TGTACCAGTAGTATGGACGGCGGGGGCATCTACAATGAGCAGTTCTTC. The encoded protein is CTSSMDGGGIYNEQFF. The rearrangement joins TRBV19 to TRBJ2-1; maybe TRBD2 (7 bases). Germline V gene lookup returns CDR1 LNHDA and CDR2 SQIVND (reference sequence). This CDR3 contains 16 residues.

Notes on this clonotype: This may arise from a read error, as a much more abundant clone is one base away. The chain joins TRBV20-1 to TRBJ2-4, with D perhaps TRBD1 or TRBD2 (6 bases each). The end of the DNA is better explained by TRBJ2-5, so the J call may be wrong. The V gene's germline CDR1 is DFQATT and CDR2 SNEGSKA (reference sequence). CDR3 length: 13 residues. DNA of the CDR3: TGCAGTACCCAGAGGGGGGCCCAAGAGACCCAGTACTTC. Its translation: CSTQRGAQETQYF.

The chain recombines TRBV5-1 with TRBJ2-2, with 9 bases that match TRBD1. This CDR3 region has 14 residues. V shed 0 bases, J shed 6 bases, and the junction held 0 bases outside the gene matches. Germline V gene sequence: CDR1 SGHRS, CDR2 YFSETQ. DNA of the CDR3: TGCGCCAGCAGCTTGGGACAGGGGGCCGGGGAGCTGTTTTTT. This codes for CASSLGQGAGELFF.

This clonotype was observed a handful of times. The chain couples TRBV7-9 to TRBJ1-3; D possibly corresponds to TRBD1 (6 bases). Germline V gives CDR1 SEHNR, CDR2 FQNEAQ (reference sequence). This CDR3 comprises 15 residues. Trimming pared 4 bases from V and 2 bases from J, leaving 12 bases between. The CDR3 is CASSSEGGPGNTIYF. DNA for the CDR3: TGTGCCAGCAGCTCCGAGGGGGGCCCTGGAAACACCATATATTTT.

This clonotype was observed at least ten times. This chain joins TRBV4-2 and TRBJ2-2; 8 nucleotides line up with TRBD2. The V segment lost 4 bases and the J segment 0 bases; nucleotides outside the gene matches: 7. The CDR3 sequence is 17 residues long. CDR1 LGHNA and CDR2 YNFKEQ come from the germline V gene. The CDR3 loop is CASSPTGGGPNTGELFF. CDR3 nucleotides: TGTGCCAGCAGCCCTACCGGCGGGGGGCCGAACACCGGGGAGCTGTTTTTT.

This clonotype was observed a few times. J is TRBJ1-3 and V is TRBV7-2; D gene unclear. This CDR3 contains 15 residues. In germline, CDR1 is SGHTA, CDR2 FQGNSA. Trimming stripped 4 bases from V and 0 bases from J, with 10 bases between. The CDR3 DNA reads TGTGCCAGCAGCTACGGACTGAGCTCTGGAAACACCATATATTTT. Translating gives CASSYGLSSGNTIYF. The full variable domain, its missing parts supplied by reference TRBV7-2 and TRBJ1-3, is GAGVSQSPSNKVTEKGKDVELRCDPISGHTALYWYRQSLGQGLEFLIYFQGNSAPDKSGLPSDRFSAERTGGSVSTLTIQRTQQEDSAVYLCASSYGLSSGNTIYFGEGSWLTVV.

This clonotype came up a few times. This chain links TRBV12-3 or TRBV12-4 with TRBJ1-3, with a possible D match to TRBD1 (6 bases). The CDR3 spans 15 residues. With 6 bases removed from V and 3 bases from J, the gap between germline ends came to 15 bases. DNA of the CDR3: TGTGCCAGCAGGTTAACGGAGGGGGGTGGAAACACCATATATTTT. Residues: CASRLTEGGGNTIYF.

This clonotype was counted ten times or more. Germline and junction disagree at one end, which may indicate a read error. The chain recombines TRBV12-3 or TRBV12-4 with TRBJ1-2; D is ambiguous. This CDR3 has 14 residues. The CDR3 coding sequence is TGCGCCAGCAGCTCCCCCGGACGATCGTATGGCTACACCTTC. It codes for CASSSPGRSYGYTF.

J is TRBJ2-1 and V is TRBV6-2 or TRBV6-3; 8 nucleotides agree with TRBD1. The J call could be wrong; TRBJ2-7 is a better fit for the DNA end. The CDR3 runs 17 residues. CDR1 and CDR2 from the germline V gene are MNHEY and SVGEGT. The DNA of the CDR3 is TGTGCCAGCGTCGACCCCAGGGGGCTTAGCCCCTACAATGAGCAGTACTTC. Translating gives CASVDPRGLSPYNEQYF.

The chain combines TRBV20-1 with TRBJ1-5; tentatively, D is TRBD1 (6 bases). CDR3 length equals 13 residues. V lost 6 bases to trimming and J lost 6 bases, with 15 bases between them. CDR1 and CDR2 from the germline V gene are DFQATT and SNEGSKA (reference sequence). The CDR3 reads CSAPPGAGQPQHF. For the CDR3, the DNA is TGCAGTGCACCCCCGGGGGCGGGTCAGCCCCAGCATTTT.

This clonotype was found many times. The CDR3 DNA reads TGTGCCAGCAGCTTAGATAGCGGGGGGTTTTTTATAATGGAGCAGTTCTTC. It codes for CASSLDSGGFFIMEQFF. The V and J genes are TRBV11-2 and TRBJ2-1; TRBD2 aligns across 10 bases. Germline V CDR1 and CDR2: SGHAT, FQNNGV. The CDR3 has 17 amino acids. V was clipped by 0 bases and J by 10 bases; unmatched bases: 12.

The chain couples TRBV7-9 to TRBJ1-2, with D unclear. V was pared by 1 base and J by 6 bases, with 6 bases between. Germline CDR1 reads SEHNR; CDR2 reads FQNEAQ (reference sequence). The CDR3 has 12 residues. The CDR3 DNA follows: TGTGCCAGCAGCTTAGAGCGGCATGGCTACACCTTC. This codes for CASSLERHGYTF.

This clonotype was seen a few times. The J gene is TRBJ1-4, the V gene TRBV9; no clear D gene. Germline assignment: CDR1 SGDLS and CDR2 YYNGEE. The V end was cut by 0 bases, the J end by 5 bases, with 11 bases between. CDR3 length equals 15 residues. The CDR3 loop is CASSVDGNSNEKLFF. As DNA, the CDR3 is TGTGCCAGCAGCGTAGACGGAAACTCGAATGAAAAACTGTTTTTT.

The table lists this clonotype with a few counts. A much larger clone is a single base away; this may be a read error. The chain combines TRBV7-2 with TRBJ2-1; a weak D match, TRBD1 (5 bases). The last part of the DNA fits TRBJ2-7 better; the J call may be wrong. This CDR3 is built from 15 residues. Germline lookup yields CDR1 SGHTA and CDR2 FQGNSA. CDR3 nucleotides: TGTGCCAGCAGCTTAGCAGGGGCCCACTACAATGAGCAGTACTTC. Translated, it gives CASSLAGAHYNEQYF.

This clonotype was seen at least ten times. Here the CDR3 DNA reads TGTGCCAGCAGCTTACACGGACAGGGAAACATTCAGTACTTC. Protein sequence: CASSLHGQGNIQYF. The chain links TRBV7-2 to TRBJ2-4; 8 bases map to TRBD1. V lost 2 bases to trimming and J lost 6 bases; unmatched junction nucleotides: 3. Germline V gives CDR1 SGHTA, CDR2 FQGNSA. CDR3 size: 14 residues.

This clonotype was recorded at least ten times. The V and J genes are TRBV7-9 and TRBJ2-3; unclear D gene. Trimming took 1 base from V and 6 from J, leaving 11 bases between them. Germline lookup yields CDR1 SEHNR and CDR2 FQNEAQ (reference sequence). The CDR3 is 14 amino acids. Here the CDR3 DNA reads TGTGCCAGCAGCTTAGGCCAATCGGCGGATACGCAGTATTTT. Translated: CASSLGQSADTQYF.

This clonotype was seen more than once but under ten times. The chain recombines TRBV14 with TRBJ2-2; D tentatively reads TRBD1 or TRBD2 (5 bases each). Trimming removed 2 bases at V and 2 bases at J, with 12 bases between. The CDR3 covers 16 residues. Germline CDR1 SGHDN, CDR2 FVKESK. As DNA, the CDR3 is TGTGCCAGCAGCCAATATTCGGGACCCAACACCGGGGAGCTGTTTTTT. It yields the protein CASSQYSGPNTGELFF.

This clonotype was detected many times. The DNA of the CDR3 is TGTGCCAGCAGCTTAGAGGGGCCCTACGAGCAGTACTTC. Encoded protein: CASSLEGPYEQYF. V usage is TRBV5-4 and J usage is TRBJ2-7; D is tentatively TRBD1 or TRBD2 (5 bases each). The germline CDR1 and CDR2 sequences are SGHNT and YYREEE (reference sequence). The CDR3 is 13 residues long. V was clipped by 2 bases and J by 2 bases, with 8 bases between them.